Sequencing of this T cell receptor (beta chain) was carried out in a study of sequential checkpoint blockade in melanoma. Clones were read by immunoSEQ multiplex PCR, and TCRdb kept only the in-frame ones, dropping some. Here the sample spans 35,000 to 40,000 clones, 32% being singletons. The treatment: randomized to nivolumab then ipilimumab (arm A) or the reverse (arm B). In germline, CDR1 is MNHGY, CDR2 SAAAGT. The CDR3 loop spans 13 amino acids. Worth noting for this clone: At one end the junction does not follow the germline gene, possibly because of a read error.

Sequencing used tumor tissue (inferred from file names), obtained from a patient given nivolumab and ipilimumab in sequence. This sequence was found in a human donor with melanoma. This chain joins TRBV6-8 and TRBJ1-1; D is possibly TRBD1 (5 bases). The CDR3 sequence is CAISGQWNTEAFF. CDR3 coding DNA: TGTGCCATCAGTGGACAATGGAACACTGAAGCTTTCTTT.